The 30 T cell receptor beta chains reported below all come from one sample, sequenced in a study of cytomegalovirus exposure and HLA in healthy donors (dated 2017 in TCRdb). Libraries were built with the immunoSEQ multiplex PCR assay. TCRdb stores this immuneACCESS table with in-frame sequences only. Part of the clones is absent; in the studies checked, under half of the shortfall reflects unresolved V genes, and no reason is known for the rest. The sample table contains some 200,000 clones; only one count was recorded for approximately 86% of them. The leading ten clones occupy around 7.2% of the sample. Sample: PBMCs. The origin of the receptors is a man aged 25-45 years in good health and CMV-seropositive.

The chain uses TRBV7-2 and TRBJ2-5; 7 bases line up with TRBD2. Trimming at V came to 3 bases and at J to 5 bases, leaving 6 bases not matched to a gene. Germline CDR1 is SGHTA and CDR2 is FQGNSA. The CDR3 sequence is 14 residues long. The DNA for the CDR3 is TGTGCCAGCAGCTTCGCGGGAGTGGTTGAGACCCAGTACTTC. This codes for CASSFAGVVETQYF.

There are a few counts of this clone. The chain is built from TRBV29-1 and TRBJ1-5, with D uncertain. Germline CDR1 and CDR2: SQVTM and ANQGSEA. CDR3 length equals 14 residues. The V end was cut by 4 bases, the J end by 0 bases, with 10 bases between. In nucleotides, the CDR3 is TGCAGCGTTGTCGAAGGGAATAGCAATCAGCCCCAGCATTTT. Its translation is CSVVEGNSNQPQHF. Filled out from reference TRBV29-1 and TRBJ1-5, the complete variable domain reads SAVISQKPSRDICQRGTSLTIQCQVDSQVTMMFWYRQQPGQSLTLIATANQGSEATYESGFVIDKFPISRPNLTFSTLTVSNMSPEDSSIYLCSVVEGNSNQPQHFGDGTRLSIL.

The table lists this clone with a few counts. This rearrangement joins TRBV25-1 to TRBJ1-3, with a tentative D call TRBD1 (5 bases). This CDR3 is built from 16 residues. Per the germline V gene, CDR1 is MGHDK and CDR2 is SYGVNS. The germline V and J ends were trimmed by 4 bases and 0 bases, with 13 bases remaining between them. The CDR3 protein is CASSALDRLSGNTIYF. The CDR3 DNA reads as TGTGCCAGCAGTGCCTTAGACAGACTCTCTGGAAACACCATATATTTT.

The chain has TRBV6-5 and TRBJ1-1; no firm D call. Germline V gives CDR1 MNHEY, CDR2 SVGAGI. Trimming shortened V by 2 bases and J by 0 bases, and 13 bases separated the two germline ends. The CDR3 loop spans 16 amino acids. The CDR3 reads CASSYSRRNLNTEAFF. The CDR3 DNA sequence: TGTGCCAGCAGTTACAGCCGGAGAAACCTGAACACTGAAGCTTTCTTT.

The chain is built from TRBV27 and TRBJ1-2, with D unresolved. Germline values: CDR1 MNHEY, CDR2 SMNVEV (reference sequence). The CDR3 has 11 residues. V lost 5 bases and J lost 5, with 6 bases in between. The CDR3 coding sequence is TGTGCCAGCAGTGATCTATATGGCTACACCTTC. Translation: CASSDLYGYTF.

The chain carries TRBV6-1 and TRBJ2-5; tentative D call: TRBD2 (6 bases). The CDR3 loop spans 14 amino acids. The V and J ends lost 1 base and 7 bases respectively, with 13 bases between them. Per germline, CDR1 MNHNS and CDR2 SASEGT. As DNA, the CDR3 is TGTGCCAGCAGTGAAGGAGGGGCCGGGGGGACCCAGTACTTC. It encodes CASSEGGAGGTQYF.

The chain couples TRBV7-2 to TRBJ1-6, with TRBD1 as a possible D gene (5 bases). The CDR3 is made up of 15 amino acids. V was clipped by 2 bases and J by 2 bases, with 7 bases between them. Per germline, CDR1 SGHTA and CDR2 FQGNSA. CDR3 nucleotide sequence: TGTGCCAGCAGCTTAAAGGGGCCCTATAATTCACCCCTCCACTTT. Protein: CASSLKGPYNSPLHF.

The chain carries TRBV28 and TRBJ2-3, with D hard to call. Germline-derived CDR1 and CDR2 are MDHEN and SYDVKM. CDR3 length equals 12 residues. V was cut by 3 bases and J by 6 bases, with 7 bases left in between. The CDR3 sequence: CASSFGEDTQYF. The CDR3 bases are TGTGCCAGCAGTTTTGGTGAGGATACGCAGTATTTT.

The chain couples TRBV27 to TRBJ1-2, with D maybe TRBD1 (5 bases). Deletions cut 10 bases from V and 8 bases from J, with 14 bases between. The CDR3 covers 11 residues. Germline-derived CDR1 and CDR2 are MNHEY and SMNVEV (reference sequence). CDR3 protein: CATRQGGGYTF. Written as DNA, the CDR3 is TGTGCCACCAGGCAGGGAGGCGGCTACACCTTC.

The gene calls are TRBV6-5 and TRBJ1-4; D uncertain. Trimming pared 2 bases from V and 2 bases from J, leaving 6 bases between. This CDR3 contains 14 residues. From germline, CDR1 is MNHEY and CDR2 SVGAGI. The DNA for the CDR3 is TGTGCCAGCAGTTACCGGGCGACTAATGAAAAACTGTTTTTT. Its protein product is CASSYRATNEKLFF.

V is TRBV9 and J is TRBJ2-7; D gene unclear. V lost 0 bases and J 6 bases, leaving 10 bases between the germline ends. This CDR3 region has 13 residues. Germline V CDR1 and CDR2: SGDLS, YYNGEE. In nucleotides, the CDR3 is TGTGCCAGCAGCGTAGACTACCGCCGCGAGCAGTACTTC. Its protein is CASSVDYRREQYF.

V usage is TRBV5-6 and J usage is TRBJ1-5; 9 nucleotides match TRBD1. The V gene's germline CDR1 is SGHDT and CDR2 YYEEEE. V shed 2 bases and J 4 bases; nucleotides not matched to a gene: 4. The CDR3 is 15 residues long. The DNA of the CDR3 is TGTGCCAGCAGCTTCGGGACAGGGTTTAATCAGCCCCAGCATTTT. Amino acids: CASSFGTGFNQPQHF.

The CDR3 protein is CASSSGPDTGELFF. In DNA, the CDR3 is TGTGCCAGCAGCTCGGGCCCCGACACCGGGGAGCTGTTTTTT. This sequence joins TRBV11-3 and TRBJ2-2; D is undetermined. The V gene's germline CDR1 is SGHNT and CDR2 YENEEA. CDR3 length equals 14 residues. V was trimmed by 4 bases and J by 3 bases, leaving 9 bases between them.

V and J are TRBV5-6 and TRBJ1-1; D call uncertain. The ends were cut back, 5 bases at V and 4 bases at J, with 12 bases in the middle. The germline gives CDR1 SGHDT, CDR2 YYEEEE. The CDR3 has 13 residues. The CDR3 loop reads CASRPSILTEAFF. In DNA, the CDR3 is TGTGCCAGCAGACCCTCCATCCTCACTGAAGCTTTCTTT.

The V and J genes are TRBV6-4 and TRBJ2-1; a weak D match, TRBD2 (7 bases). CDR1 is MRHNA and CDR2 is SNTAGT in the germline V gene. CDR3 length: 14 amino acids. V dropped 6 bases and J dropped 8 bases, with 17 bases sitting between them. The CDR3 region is CASSRTSEGDEQFF. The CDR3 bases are TGTGCCAGCAGCAGGACTAGTGAGGGGGATGAGCAGTTCTTC.

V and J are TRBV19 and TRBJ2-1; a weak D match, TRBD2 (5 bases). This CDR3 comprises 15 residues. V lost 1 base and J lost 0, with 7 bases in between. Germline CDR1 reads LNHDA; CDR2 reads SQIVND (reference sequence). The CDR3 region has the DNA TGTGCCAGTAGTATAGTACGGGGCTCCTACAATGAGCAGTTCTTC. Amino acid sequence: CASSIVRGSYNEQFF.

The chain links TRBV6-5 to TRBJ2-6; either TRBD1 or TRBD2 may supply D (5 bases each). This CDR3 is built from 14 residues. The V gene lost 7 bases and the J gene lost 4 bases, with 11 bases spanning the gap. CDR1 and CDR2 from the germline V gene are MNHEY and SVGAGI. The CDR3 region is CASKGSGGANVLTF. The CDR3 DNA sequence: TGTGCCAGCAAGGGGAGTGGGGGGGCCAACGTCCTGACTTTC.

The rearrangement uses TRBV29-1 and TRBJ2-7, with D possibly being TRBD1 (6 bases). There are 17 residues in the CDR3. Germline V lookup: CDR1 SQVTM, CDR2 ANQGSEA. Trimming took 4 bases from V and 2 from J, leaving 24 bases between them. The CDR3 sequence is CSVVGSLGQQPPYEQYF. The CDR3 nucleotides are TGCAGCGTTGTAGGCAGCCTCGGACAGCAGCCCCCCTACGAGCAGTACTTC.

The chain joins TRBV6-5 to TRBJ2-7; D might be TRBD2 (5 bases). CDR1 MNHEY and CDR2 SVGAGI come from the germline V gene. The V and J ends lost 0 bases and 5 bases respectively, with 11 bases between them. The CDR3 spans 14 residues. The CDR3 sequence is CASSYSRTSDEQYF. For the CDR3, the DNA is TGTGCCAGCAGTTACTCGCGGACTTCGGACGAGCAGTACTTC.

CDR3 in amino acids: CSVEGVGGLSYEQYF. CDR3 in DNA: TGCAGCGTTGAAGGTGTTGGGGGACTATCCTACGAGCAGTACTTC. J is TRBJ2-7 and V is TRBV29-1; 7 bases are shared with TRBD2. Germline loops: CDR1 SQVTM, CDR2 ANQGSEA. The CDR3 is 15 residues long. V shed 1 base, J shed 1 base, and the junction held 7 bases outside the gene matches.

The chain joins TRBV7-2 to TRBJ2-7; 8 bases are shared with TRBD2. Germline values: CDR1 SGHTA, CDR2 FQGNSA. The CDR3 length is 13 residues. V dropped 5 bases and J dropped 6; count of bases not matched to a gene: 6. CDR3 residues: CASSPKRGREQYF. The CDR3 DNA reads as TGTGCCAGCAGCCCGAAGCGGGGGCGCGAGCAGTACTTC.

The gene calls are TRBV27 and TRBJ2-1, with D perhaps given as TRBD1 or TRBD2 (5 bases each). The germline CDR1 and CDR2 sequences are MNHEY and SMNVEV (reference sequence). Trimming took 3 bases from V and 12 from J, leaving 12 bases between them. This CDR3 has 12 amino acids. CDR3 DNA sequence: TGTGCCAGCAGTTTGCTGGGGGATCGGCAGTTCTTC. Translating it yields CASSLLGDRQFF.

Here the CDR3 DNA reads TGTGCCAGCAGCGTCGGAACAGGGCTTGGGATCGGCTACACCTTC. It specifies CASSVGTGLGIGYTF. The rearrangement uses TRBV9 and TRBJ1-2; tentative D call: TRBD1 (6 bases). The CDR3 is 15 amino acids. CDR1 and CDR2 (germline): SGDLS, YYNGEE. Trimming removed 2 bases from V and 8 bases from J, with 19 bases in between.

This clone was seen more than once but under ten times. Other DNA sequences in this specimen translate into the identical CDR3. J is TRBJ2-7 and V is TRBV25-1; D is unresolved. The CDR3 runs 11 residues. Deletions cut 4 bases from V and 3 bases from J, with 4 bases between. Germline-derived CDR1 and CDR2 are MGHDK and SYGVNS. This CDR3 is CASSANYEQYF. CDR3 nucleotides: TGTGCCAGCAGTGCTAACTACGAGCAGTACTTC.

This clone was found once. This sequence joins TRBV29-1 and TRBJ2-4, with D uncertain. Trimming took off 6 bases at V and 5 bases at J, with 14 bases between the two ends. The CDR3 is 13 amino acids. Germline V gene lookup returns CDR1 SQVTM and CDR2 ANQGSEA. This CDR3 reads CSVTWTGENIQYF. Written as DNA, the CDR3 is TGCAGCGTGACCTGGACCGGCGAAAACATTCAGTACTTC.

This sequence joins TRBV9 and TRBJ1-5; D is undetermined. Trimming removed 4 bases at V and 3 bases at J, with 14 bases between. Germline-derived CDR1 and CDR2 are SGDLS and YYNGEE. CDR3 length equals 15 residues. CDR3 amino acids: CASSLSAGPNQPQHF. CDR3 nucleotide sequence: TGTGCCAGCAGCCTAAGTGCGGGTCCCAATCAGCCCCAGCATTTT.

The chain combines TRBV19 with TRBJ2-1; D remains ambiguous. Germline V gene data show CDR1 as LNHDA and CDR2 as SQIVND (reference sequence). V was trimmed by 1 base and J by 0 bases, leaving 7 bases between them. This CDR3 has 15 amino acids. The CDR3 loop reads CASSIVAASYNEQFF. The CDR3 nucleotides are TGTGCCAGTAGTATAGTAGCAGCCTCCTACAATGAGCAGTTCTTC. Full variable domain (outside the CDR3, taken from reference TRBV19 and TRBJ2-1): DGGITQSPKYLFRKEGQNVTLSCEQNLNHDAMYWYRQDPGQGLRLIYYSQIVNDFQKGDIAEGYSVSREKKESFPLTVTSAQKNPTAFYLCASSIVAASYNEQFFGPGTRLTVL.

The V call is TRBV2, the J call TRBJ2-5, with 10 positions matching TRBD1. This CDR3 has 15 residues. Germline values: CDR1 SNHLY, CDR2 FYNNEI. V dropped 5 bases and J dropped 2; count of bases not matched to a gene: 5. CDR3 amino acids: CASSPDRGRQETQYF. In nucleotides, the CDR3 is TGTGCCAGCAGTCCTGACAGGGGGCGGCAAGAGACCCAGTACTTC.

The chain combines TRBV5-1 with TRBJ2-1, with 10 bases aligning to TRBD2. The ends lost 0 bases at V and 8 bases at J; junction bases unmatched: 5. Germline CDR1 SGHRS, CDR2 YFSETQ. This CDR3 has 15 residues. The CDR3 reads CASSLAASGSDEQFF. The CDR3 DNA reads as TGCGCCAGCAGCTTGGCTGCTAGCGGGAGCGATGAGCAGTTCTTC. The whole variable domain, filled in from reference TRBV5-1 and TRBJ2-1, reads KAGVTQTPRYLIKTRGQQVTLSCSPISGHRSVSWYQQTPGQGLQFLFEYFSETQRNKGNFPGRFSGRQFSNSRSEMNVSTLELGDSALYLCASSLAASGSDEQFFGPGTRLTVL.

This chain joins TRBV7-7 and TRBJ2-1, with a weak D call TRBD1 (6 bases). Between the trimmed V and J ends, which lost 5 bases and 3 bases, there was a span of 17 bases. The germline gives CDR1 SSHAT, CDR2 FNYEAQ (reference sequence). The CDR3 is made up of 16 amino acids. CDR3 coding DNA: TGTGCCAGCAGCCCAGGGGTTGGCCAGGTCTACAATGAGCAGTTCTTC. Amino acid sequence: CASSPGVGQVYNEQFF.